Described below is a single T cell receptor beta chain sequence and its context. The antigen it binds to is not known. No much larger clone is present one base from it, and per-base qualities are unavailable. RNA was extracted with the RNeasy kit and roughly 0.5 to 1 ug was reverse transcribed using random hexamers. The immunoSEQ multiplex PCR assay, which covers 54 Vbeta and 13 Jbeta segments, was used to amplify TCR beta CDR3 regions. PCR amplification bias was corrected using a synthetic template baseline for primer optimization and computational correction. On the study's bioinformatics: Only productive sequences were kept, with reads annotated to V, D and J genes according to IMGT and analyzed in immunoSEQ Analyzer. To calculate clonality, Shannon entropy was normalized by log2 of the number of productive unique sequences and then subtracted from one. For each patient and control, public and private clones were evaluated among the 100 most prevalent clones. Clones were defined as Susac-specific if absent from the healthy and MS cohorts, from 900 to 1,300 published viral clones and from other ImmuneACCESS disease sequences. TCRdb trimmed public reads at Q25 via fastp, called clones via MiXCR and kept in-frame beta chains. Rows merge per CDR3 protein into single entries with the most common DNA and genes. V and J calls and clone size were set by TCRdb, not the authors. The sample table holds about 130,000 distinct CDR3 sequences, of which over 90% were seen once. The ten largest clones represent approximately 0.31% of the sample.

From the germline V gene, CDR1 is SGHAT and CDR2 is FQNNGV. Trimming costs V 4 bases and J 4 bases, and their ends lie 8 bases apart. The CDR3 runs 14 amino acids, cysteine and phenylalanine included. CDR3 DNA only is kept here, 42 bases in frame from base 1. The data were taken from a study of CD8 T cells in Susac syndrome (dated by TCRdb to between 2017 and 2020). Background for the entire study: The study used repertoire sequencing to test whether antigen drove CD8+ T cell activation and differentiation in Susac syndrome. The study compared CD8+ T cell repertoire clonality among around 11 healthy donors, about 14 Susac syndrome patients and roughly 15 multiple sclerosis patients. General findings and caveats noted by the study authors: The study acknowledged that relatively few individuals were included in the TCR sequencing and HLA analysis.

Peripheral blood CD8+ and CD4+ T cells from healthy donors, Susac syndrome patients and multiple sclerosis patients were profiled by high-throughput TCR beta sequencing. Treatment-naive patients with stable or active relapsing-remitting disease fulfilling revised McDonald criteria were used as multiple sclerosis controls. Bulk CD8+ and CD4+ T cells were purified magnetically by negative isolation, whereas CD8+ TEMRA cells were enriched by FACS. Blood was drawn into EDTA tubes, processed within 24 hours, and PBMCs were isolated by density gradient centrifugation. PBMCs intended for TCR sequencing were cryopreserved in liquid nitrogen and were subsequently thawed in a 37 degrees C water bath. Purity of sorted or isolated CD4+, CD8+ and CD8+ TEMRA cells was at least 90%.

The TCR originated in a human donor with multiple sclerosis. The chain links TRBV11-2 with TRBJ1-6; the best D guess is TRBD1, with 6 bases matching. Material: CD8+ T cells from PBMCs. In nucleotides, the sequence is TGTGCCAGCAGCTCAACAGGGTATAATTCACCCCTCCACTTT. It specifies CASSSTGYNSPLHF. The reference TRBV11-2 and TRBJ1-6 proteins fill in what lies around the CDR3, so the full variable domain reads EAGVAQSPRYKIIEKRQSVAFWCNPISGHATLYWYQQILGQGPKLLIQFQNNGVVDDSQLPKDRFSAERLKGVDSTLKIQPAKLEDSAVYLCASSSTGYNSPLHFGNGTRLTVT.